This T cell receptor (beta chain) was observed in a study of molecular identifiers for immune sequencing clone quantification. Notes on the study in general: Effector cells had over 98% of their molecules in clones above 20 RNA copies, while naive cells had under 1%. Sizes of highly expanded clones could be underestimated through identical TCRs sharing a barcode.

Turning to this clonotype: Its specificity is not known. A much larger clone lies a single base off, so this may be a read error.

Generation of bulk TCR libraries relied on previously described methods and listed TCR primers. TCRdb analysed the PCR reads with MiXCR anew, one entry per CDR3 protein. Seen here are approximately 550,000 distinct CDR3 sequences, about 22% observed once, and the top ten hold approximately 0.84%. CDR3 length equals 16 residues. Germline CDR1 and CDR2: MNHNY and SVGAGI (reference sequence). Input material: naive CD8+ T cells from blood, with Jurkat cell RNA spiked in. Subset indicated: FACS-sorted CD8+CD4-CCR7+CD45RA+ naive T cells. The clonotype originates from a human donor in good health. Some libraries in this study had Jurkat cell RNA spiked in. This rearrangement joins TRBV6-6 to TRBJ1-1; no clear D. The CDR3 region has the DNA TGTGCCAGCAGGACGGATGACTGGATCCAGAACGCTGAAGCTTTCTTT. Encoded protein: CASRTDDWIQNAEAFF.